Each of the 27 T cell receptor beta chains below was sequenced from the same sample in a study of shared T cell receptors in the human thymus (dated by TCRdb to 2020 to 2023). The library was produced with the immunoSEQ multiplex PCR assay. In TCRdb, the immuneACCESS table is reduced to in-frame sequences with V and J assigned. These tables do not hold every clone; where another copy was compared, an unresolved V gene accounts for under half, and the others remain unexplained. The sample table lists 700,000 or so clones, 80% to 90% of them with a count of one. The ten largest clones represent 0.008% to 0.011% of the sample. The sample also formed part of further work on human thymus T cells.

The sequenced sample was thymocytes. The receptors were gathered from a girl under three years old with a congenital heart defect. Donor details come from another sample of the same person, matched by shared clones.

The chain couples TRBV10-3 to TRBJ2-1; 16 bases match TRBD2. Per the germline V gene, CDR1 is ENHRY and CDR2 is SYGVKD. Trimming at V came to 8 bases and at J to 7 bases, leaving 11 bases not matched to a gene. This CDR3 spans 17 amino acids. This CDR3 is CAIGGGLAGGLRNEQFF. DNA of the CDR3: TGTGCCATCGGTGGGGGACTAGCGGGGGGGCTTAGAAATGAGCAGTTCTTC.

CDR3 nucleotides: TGTGCCAGCAGTTTAGGGGGCGGGGGGCCCCAGCATTTT. This encodes CASSLGGGGPQHF. V usage is TRBV28 and J usage is TRBJ1-5, with TRBD1 as a possible D gene (6 bases). The V gene's germline CDR1 is MDHEN and CDR2 SYDVKM. The CDR3 is 13 residues long. V was clipped by 2 bases and J by 9 bases, with 11 bases between them.

The chain links TRBV28 to TRBJ2-1; 8 bases match TRBD1. With 5 bases clipped from V and 3 bases from J, the junction kept 6 bases outside the gene matches. Germline assignment: CDR1 MDHEN and CDR2 SYDVKM. The CDR3 is made up of 15 amino acids. CDR3 in DNA: TGTGCCAGCAGTCGGGGACAGGCACGCTACAATGAGCAGTTCTTC. This translates into CASSRGQARYNEQFF.

The rearrangement uses TRBV7-6 and TRBJ1-3, with D possibly TRBD1 on 5 matching bases. V shed 4 bases and J shed 2 bases, with 15 bases lying between them. Germline-derived CDR1 and CDR2 are SGHVS and FNYEAQ. CDR3 size: 16 residues. DNA of the CDR3: TGTGCCAGCAGCTCGATAGGCACAGGCCCTGGAAACACCATATATTTT. This sequence encodes CASSSIGTGPGNTIYF.

The V call is TRBV5-4, the J call TRBJ2-3, with TRBD1 as a possible D gene (6 bases). Looked up from germline, CDR1 is SGHNT and CDR2 is YYREEE (reference sequence). The CDR3 sequence is 16 residues long. V was pared by 4 bases and J by 2 bases, with 17 bases between. CDR3 in amino acids: CASSPGSKGVTDTQYF. The CDR3 DNA is TGTGCCAGCAGCCCGGGATCGAAGGGGGTCACAGATACGCAGTATTTT.

The V call is TRBV5-8, the J call TRBJ1-2; D unclear. The germline V gene encodes CDR1 SGHTS and CDR2 YDEGEE. The CDR3 runs to 9 residues. V was pared by 1 base and J by 13 bases, with 5 bases between. CDR3 DNA: TGTGCCAGCAGCTTGTACTCCACCTTC. Its protein is CASSLYSTF.

This clone was observed a handful of times. Other DNA sequences of this sample code for an identical CDR3. J is TRBJ2-5 and V is TRBV5-6; tentatively, D is TRBD2 (5 bases). Germline CDR1 and CDR2: SGHDT and YYEEEE. The CDR3 totals 13 residues. The germline V and J ends were trimmed by 0 bases and 2 bases, with 5 bases remaining between them. In DNA form, the CDR3 reads TGTGCCAGCAGCTTGGGAGGGCAAGAGACCCAGTACTTC. It encodes CASSLGGQETQYF.

The sample holds one count of this clone. CDR3 amino acids: CASSVVPRGPGNEQFF. CDR3 sequence (DNA): TGTGCCAGCAGCGTAGTCCCCCGGGGTCCGGGCAATGAGCAGTTCTTC. This rearrangement joins TRBV9 to TRBJ2-1; tentative D call: TRBD2 (5 bases). The ends were cut back, 0 bases at V and 6 bases at J, with 16 bases in the middle. Germline V lookup: CDR1 SGDLS, CDR2 YYNGEE. This CDR3 is built from 16 residues.

CDR3 DNA: TGTGCCAGCAGTGAAAGCCCGGGACTAGCGCAACTTCTCTCCTACGAGCAGTACTTC. Translated, it gives CASSESPGLAQLLSYEQYF. This sequence joins TRBV2 and TRBJ2-7, with 10 nucleotides matching TRBD2. Trimming cost V 2 bases and J 0 bases; bases outside gene matches: 13. The CDR3 contains 19 residues. Germline CDR1 and CDR2: SNHLY and FYNNEI.

The chain combines TRBV6-5 with TRBJ2-7; 8 positions match TRBD1. The length of the CDR3 is 15 residues. The V gene end was trimmed by 6 bases and the J gene end by 3 bases; junction bases not matched to a gene: 10. Germline CDR1 reads MNHEY; CDR2 reads SVGAGI. This CDR3 is CASRDDRDRSYEQYF. Here the CDR3 DNA reads TGTGCCAGCAGGGACGACCGGGACAGGAGCTACGAGCAGTACTTC.

The V gene is TRBV12-2, the J gene TRBJ2-2; the table's D call TRBD1 went unverified against the DNA. TRBV12-2 is noted as a pseudogene. The CDR3 is 15 amino acids. CDR3 coding DNA: TGTGCAAGTCGCGGGGGGACAGGGGTAACCGGGGAGCTGTTTTTT. This gives the protein CASRGGTGVTGELFF.

The chain joins TRBV20-1 to TRBJ1-2; D not resolved. V was trimmed by 4 bases and J by 2 bases, leaving 5 bases between them. The germline CDR1 and CDR2 sequences are DFQATT and SNEGSKA (reference sequence). CDR3 length: 11 amino acids. CDR3 coding DNA: TGCAGTGCTAATAAAAACTATGGCTACACCTTC. Its protein product is CSANKNYGYTF.

V and J are TRBV21-1 and TRBJ2-2; TRBD2, as called in the table, went unchecked against the DNA. TRBV21-1 constitutes a pseudogene. The CDR3 contains 14 residues. As DNA, the CDR3 is TGTGCCAGCCCCACTCGGGGAGGGTCCGGGGAGCTGTTTTTT. Protein sequence: CASPTRGGSGELFF.

The chain has TRBV19 and TRBJ1-1, with TRBD1 identical over 7 bases. The V and J ends lost 2 bases and 8 bases, in that order; junction bases with no gene match: 8. The CDR3 extends over 14 amino acids. CDR1 is LNHDA, CDR2 SQIVND, per germline (reference sequence). The CDR3, as DNA: TGTGCCAGTAGTATAAAGAGCGACAGGGAGGAAGCTTTCTTT. This sequence encodes CASSIKSDREEAFF.

This chain uses TRBV14 with TRBJ1-1; 7 nucleotides align to TRBD1. Germline CDR1 reads SGHDN; CDR2 reads FVKESK. The V and J ends lost 4 bases and 1 base, in that order; junction bases with no gene match: 6. CDR3 length equals 15 residues. CDR3 DNA: TGTGCCAGCAGCCTGACAGGGCGGAGGAACACTGAAGCTTTCTTT. It is translated as CASSLTGRRNTEAFF.

The chain joins TRBV7-8 to TRBJ2-1; maybe TRBD2 (6 bases). V was shortened by 5 bases and J by 4 bases, with 21 bases between the two germline ends. The CDR3 runs to 17 residues. CDR1 and CDR2 (germline): SGHVS, FQNEAQ. The CDR3, as DNA: TGTGCCAGCAGCCCCGCCCTACGTCTAGCGCTATACAATGAGCAGTTCTTC. It is translated as CASSPALRLALYNEQFF.

The chain uses TRBV5-6 and TRBJ2-7, with 7 bases that match TRBD1. The germline V gene has CDR1 SGHDT and CDR2 YYEEEE. V shed 4 bases, J shed 3 bases, and the junction held 10 bases outside the gene matches. CDR3 size: 15 residues. CDR3 residues: CASSHKLGQNYEQYF. In DNA form, the CDR3 reads TGTGCCAGCAGCCACAAGCTGGGACAGAACTACGAGCAGTACTTC.

The chain employs TRBV27 and TRBJ1-2; D gene ambiguous. Germline loops: CDR1 MNHEY, CDR2 SMNVEV (reference sequence). V lost 8 bases, J lost 8 bases, and 12 bases lay in between. The CDR3 loop spans 11 amino acids. The CDR3 protein is CASATSGGYTF. In nucleotides, the CDR3 is TGTGCCAGCGCTACAAGCGGGGGCTACACCTTC.

The chain carries TRBV6-6 and TRBJ1-4, with D possibly matching TRBD1 (5 bases). CDR1 is MNHNY and CDR2 is SVGAGI in the germline V gene (reference sequence). Trimming shortened V by 7 bases and J by 5 bases, and 11 bases separated the two germline ends. The CDR3 is made up of 13 amino acids. As DNA, the CDR3 is TGTGCCAGCACGGGGGAAATCAATGAAAAACTGTTTTTT. Translating it yields CASTGEINEKLFF.

The chain combines TRBV5-1 with TRBJ2-5, with TRBD1 identical over 9 bases. The end of the DNA is better explained by TRBJ2-7, so the J call may be wrong. The CDR3 runs to 14 residues. CDR1 and CDR2 (germline): SGHRS, YFSETQ. CDR3 sequence reads: CASSPGQGSYEQYF. CDR3 DNA sequence: TGCGCCAGCAGCCCGGGACAGGGCTCCTACGAGCAGTACTTC.

The chain has TRBV27 and TRBJ1-5; D is unresolved. This CDR3 has 17 residues. Germline V gene data show CDR1 as MNHEY and CDR2 as SMNVEV (reference sequence). V lost 5 bases, J lost 0 bases, and 17 bases lay in between. The CDR3 DNA reads as TGTGCCAGCAGTCCCCGGTCCGGTGCGAATAGCAATCAGCCCCAGCATTTT. This translates into CASSPRSGANSNQPQHF.

V usage is TRBV5-6 and J usage is TRBJ2-5; possible D gene TRBD1, 6 bases. The CDR3 spans 16 residues. CDR1 SGHDT and CDR2 YYEEEE come from the germline V gene. Deletions cut 0 bases from V and 5 bases from J, with 17 bases between. The DNA of the CDR3 is TGTGCCAGCAGCTTGGCCAGGGACACCTATGGGGAGACCCAGTACTTC. This gives the protein CASSLARDTYGETQYF.

The chain links TRBV7-2 to TRBJ2-3, with 9 positions matching TRBD2. The CDR3 consists of 15 residues. The V gene end was trimmed by 3 bases and the J gene end by 4 bases; junction bases not matched to a gene: 5. In germline, CDR1 is SGHTA, CDR2 FQGNSA. The CDR3 bases are TGTGCCAGCAGCTTCGTGCTAGCGGGGTCAGATACGCAGTATTTT. It encodes CASSFVLAGSDTQYF.

CDR3 residues: CASSLAGTGGNEKLFF. CDR3 DNA: TGTGCCAGCAGCTTAGCCGGGACAGGGGGTAATGAAAAACTGTTTTTT. The chain uses TRBV7-9 and TRBJ1-4, with 11 nucleotides matching TRBD1. The CDR3 is 16 amino acids. J lost 4 bases, V lost 0 bases, and 1 base had no gene match. Germline V gives CDR1 SEHNR, CDR2 FQNEAQ (reference sequence).

This clone was counted a single time. The chain employs TRBV25-1 and TRBJ2-7; 10 bases are a match to TRBD2. Germline assignment: CDR1 MGHDK and CDR2 SYGVNS. CDR3 size: 14 residues. J lost 4 bases, V lost 4 bases, and 4 bases had no gene match. CDR3 sequence reads: CASSATSGAYEQYF. The CDR3 nucleotides read TGTGCCAGCAGTGCCACTAGCGGGGCTTACGAGCAGTACTTC.

This clone has more than one count but fewer than ten. This chain uses TRBV6-1 with TRBJ1-3; unclear D gene. Trimming shortened V by 2 bases and J by 0 bases, and 8 bases separated the two germline ends. CDR3 length: 15 residues. CDR1 is MNHNS and CDR2 is SASEGT in the germline V gene. CDR3 amino acids: CASSEKLRSGNTIYF. The DNA for the CDR3 is TGTGCCAGCAGTGAAAAACTACGCTCTGGAAACACCATATATTTT.

V gene TRBV6-5 combines with J gene TRBJ2-7; TRBD2 matches at 8 bases. J was trimmed by 1 base and V by 8 bases; bases with no gene match: 4. The CDR3 is made up of 13 amino acids. Germline V CDR1 and CDR2: MNHEY, SVGAGI. The CDR3 loop reads CASQAGESYEQYF. CDR3 bases: TGTGCCAGCCAAGCGGGGGAGTCCTACGAGCAGTACTTC.